One sample yielded the 13 T cell receptor delta chains listed below, sequenced in a study of gamma-delta T cells after stem cell transplantation. TCRdb reprocessed the RT-PCR reads through CATT. Among approximately 4,200 delta-chain clones, 16% were seen once, and the ten largest hold about 5%. The sample consisted of gamma-delta T cells. The origin of the receptors is a human donor. It is not recorded whose cells these are; they may come from a transplant donor.

This clone showed up just a few times. DNA of the CDR3: TGTGCCTGTGAGAGGGGGATTCCAACTCCCCTCCTCACCGATAAACTCATCTTT. Translating it yields CACERGIPTPLLTDKLIF. The chain couples TRDV2 to TRDJ1; 7 bases line up with TRDD3. This CDR3 region has 18 residues. The germline CDR1 and CDR2 sequences are GEAIGNYY and EKD. V was pared by 4 bases and J by 1 base, with 17 bases of the junction left unmatched.

This clone was detected only a few times. Other DNA sequences in this specimen translate into the identical CDR3. V and J are TRDV1 and TRDJ1, with D maybe TRDD2 (9 bases). V lost 2 bases and J lost 0, with 40 bases in between. The CDR3 is made up of 25 amino acids. CDR1 and CDR2 from the germline V gene are TSWWSYY and QGS. The CDR3 region has the DNA TGTGCTCTTGGGGAAATGAAGGCCTTCCTACGTCTGCTGGGGGACCCTAAGTCGTACACCGATAAACTCATCTTT. Its translation is CALGEMKAFLRLLGDPKSYTDKLIF.

The chain has TRDV1 and TRDJ1; 13 nucleotides align to TRDD3. From germline, CDR1 is TSWWSYY and CDR2 QGS. The length of the CDR3 is 18 residues. V dropped 5 bases and J dropped 11; count of bases not matched to a gene: 20. CDR3 in DNA: TGTGCTCTTGGGAGCAGTGCCTTCCCTTACTGGGGGATACGTAGTCTCATCTTT. It is translated as CALGSSAFPYWGIRSLIF.

This rearrangement joins TRDV1 to TRDJ1; the D gene is possibly TRDD2 (6 bases). Germline CDR1 is TSWWSYY and CDR2 is QGS. CDR3 size: 17 residues. The V end lost 5 bases, the J end lost 0 bases, and 19 bases lay between the germline ends. The CDR3 nucleotides read TGTGCTCTTGGGATTTTCCTAAGGGGCTGGGACACCGATAAACTCATCTTT. Translating it yields CALGIFLRGWDTDKLIF.

This clone was observed a few times. One junction end disagrees with the germline gene, perhaps due to a read error. This chain joins TRDV1 and TRDJ1; 7 bases agree with TRDD2. From germline, CDR1 is TSWWSYY and CDR2 QGS. The CDR3 is 17 amino acids. CDR3 DNA: TGTGCTCTTGGAAGTCCGCTTCCTATCGGTAGGGCCGATAGACTCATCTTT. Translation: CALGSPLPIGRADRLIF.

The sample holds a few counts of this clone. The chain joins TRDV1 to TRDJ1, with D possibly TRDD2 on 7 matching bases. The CDR3 loop spans 21 amino acids. Germline CDR1 is TSWWSYY and CDR2 is QGS. Deletions cut 1 base from V and 2 bases from J, with 29 bases between. For the CDR3, the DNA is TGTGCTCTTGGGGAACCCCTCCTTCCTCCCCCTCGGGATAGGGGTACCGATAAACTCATCTTT. It translates to CALGEPLLPPPRDRGTDKLIF.

Only a few counts were recorded for this clone. The chain has TRDV1 and TRDJ1; 7 bases are shared with TRDD3. The CDR3 contains 18 residues. Trimming took 0 bases from V and 0 from J; bases not matched to a gene: 10. The V gene's germline CDR1 is TSWWSYY and CDR2 QGS. The CDR3 DNA sequence: TGTGCTCTTGGGGAACTAGTATACTACTGGGGAAACACCGATAAACTCATCTTT. Translated: CALGELVYYWGNTDKLIF.

This clone is deemed medium-sized. V is TRDV2 and J is TRDJ3; 9 bases match TRDD3. This CDR3 is 19 amino acids long. The germline V gene encodes CDR1 GEAIGNYY and CDR2 EKD. After removal of 0 bases from V and 0 bases from J, the junction contained 5 bases not matched to a gene. In DNA form, the CDR3 reads TGTGCCTGTGACACCAGTACTGGGGGAAGCTCCTGGGACACCCGACAGATGTTTTTC. Translating it yields CACDTSTGGSSWDTRQMFF.

This clone was recorded a few times. The chain recombines TRDV3 with TRDJ1; D call uncertain. The CDR3 consists of 12 residues. Germline V CDR1 and CDR2: TVYSNPD, GDNSRS (reference sequence). As DNA, the CDR3 is TGTGCATCCCGGTGGAGGACCGATAAACTCATCTTT. This codes for CASRWRTDKLIF.

This clone was recorded a few times. The CDR3 protein is CAFKLGDTPLGGKLIF. DNA of the CDR3: TGTGCCTTTAAGCTGGGGGATACACCGCTGGGTGGTAAACTCATCTTT. The rearrangement links TRDV3 to TRDJ1; TRDD3 matches at 11 bases. This CDR3 spans 16 amino acids. Germline trimming cut 1 base from V and 7 bases from J; bases unmatched to any gene: 14. Looked up from germline, CDR1 is TVYSNPD and CDR2 is GDNSRS (reference sequence).

By share of the sample, this clone is medium-sized. One end of the junction varies from germline; a read error may be responsible. This rearrangement joins TRDV3 to TRDJ1; TRDD3 is a possible D gene (6 bases). Germline V gene sequence: CDR1 TVYSNPD, CDR2 GDNSRS (reference sequence). The CDR3 is 13 amino acids. In DNA form, the CDR3 reads TGCTCCTTCGGGGGAGAGTACACCGATAAACTCATCTTT. The encoded protein is CSFGGEYTDKLIF. The full variable domain, in which reference TRDV3 and TRDJ1 provide the parts outside the CDR3, is CDKVTQSSPDQTVASGSEVVLLCTYDTVYSNPDLFWYRIRPDYSFQFVFYGDNSRSEGADFTQGRFSVKHILTQKAFHLVISPVRTEDSATYYCSFGGEYTDKLIFGKGTRVTVEP.

The rearrangement uses TRDV2 and TRDJ1; 13 bases are shared with TRDD3. In germline, CDR1 is GEAIGNYY, CDR2 EKD. This CDR3 comprises 21 residues. After removal of 0 bases from V and 2 bases from J, the junction contained 17 bases not matched to a gene. The CDR3 DNA is TGTGCCTGTGACACCGGAGGCTTATTTACTGGGGGATACGCGCCTACCGATAAACTCATCTTT. It codes for CACDTGGLFTGGYAPTDKLIF.

By share, this clone ranks as medium-sized. This chain joins TRDV1 and TRDJ1; D is undetermined. V was cut by 1 base and J by 0 bases, with 15 bases left in between. Germline CDR1 reads TSWWSYY; CDR2 reads QGS. The CDR3 has 17 amino acids. The CDR3 protein is CALGEQTSPPYTDKLIF. CDR3 nucleotide sequence: TGTGCTCTTGGGGAACAAACCTCTCCTCCTTACACCGATAAACTCATCTTT.